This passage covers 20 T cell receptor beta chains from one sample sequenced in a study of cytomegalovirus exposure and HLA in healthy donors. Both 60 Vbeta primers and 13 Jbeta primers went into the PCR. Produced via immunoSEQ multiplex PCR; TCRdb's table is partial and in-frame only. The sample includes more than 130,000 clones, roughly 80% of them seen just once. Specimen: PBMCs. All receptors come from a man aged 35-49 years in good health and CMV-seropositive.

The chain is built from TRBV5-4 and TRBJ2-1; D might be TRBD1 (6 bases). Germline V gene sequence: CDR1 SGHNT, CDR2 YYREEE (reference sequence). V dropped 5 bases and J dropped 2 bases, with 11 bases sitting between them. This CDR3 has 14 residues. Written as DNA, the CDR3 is TGTGCCAGCAGATTTGGGGGCCCCTACAATGAGCAGTTCTTC. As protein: CASRFGGPYNEQFF.

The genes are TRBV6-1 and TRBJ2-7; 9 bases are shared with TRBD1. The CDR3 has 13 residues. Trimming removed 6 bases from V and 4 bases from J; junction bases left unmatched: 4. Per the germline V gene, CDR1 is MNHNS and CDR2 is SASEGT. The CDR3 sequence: CASRAGQGYEQYF. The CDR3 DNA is TGTGCCAGCAGGGCGGGACAGGGATACGAGCAGTACTTC.

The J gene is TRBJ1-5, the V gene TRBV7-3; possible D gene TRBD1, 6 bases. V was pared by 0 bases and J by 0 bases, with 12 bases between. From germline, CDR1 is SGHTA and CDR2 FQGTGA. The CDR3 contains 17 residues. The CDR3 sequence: CASSLTLDRNSNQPQHF. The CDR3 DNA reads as TGTGCCAGCAGCTTAACGTTGGACAGAAATAGCAATCAGCCCCAGCATTTT. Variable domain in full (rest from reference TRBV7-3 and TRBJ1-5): GAGVSQTPSNKVTEKGKYVELRCDPISGHTALYWYRQSLGQGPEFLIYFQGTGAADDSGLPNDRFFAVRPEGSVSTLKIQRTERGDSAVYLCASSLTLDRNSNQPQHFGDGTRLSIL.

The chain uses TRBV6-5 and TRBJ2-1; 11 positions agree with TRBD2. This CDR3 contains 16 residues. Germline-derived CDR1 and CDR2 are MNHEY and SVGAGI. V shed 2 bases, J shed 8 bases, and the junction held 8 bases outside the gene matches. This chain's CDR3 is CASSYHSGLAEHEQFF. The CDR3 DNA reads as TGTGCCAGCAGTTACCACTCGGGACTAGCGGAACATGAGCAGTTCTTC.

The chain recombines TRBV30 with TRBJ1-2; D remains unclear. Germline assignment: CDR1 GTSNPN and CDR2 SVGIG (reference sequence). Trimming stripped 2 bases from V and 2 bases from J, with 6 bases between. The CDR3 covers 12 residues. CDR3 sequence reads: CAWSLGNYGYTF. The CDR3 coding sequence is TGTGCCTGGAGTCTGGGCAACTATGGCTACACCTTC.

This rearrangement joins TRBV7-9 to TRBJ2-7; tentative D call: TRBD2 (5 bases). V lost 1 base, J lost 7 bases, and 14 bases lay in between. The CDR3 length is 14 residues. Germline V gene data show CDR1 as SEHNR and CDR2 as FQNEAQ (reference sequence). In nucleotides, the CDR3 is TGTGCCAGCAGCTTAGATGGCCTTACTAGGGAGCAGTACTTC. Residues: CASSLDGLTREQYF.

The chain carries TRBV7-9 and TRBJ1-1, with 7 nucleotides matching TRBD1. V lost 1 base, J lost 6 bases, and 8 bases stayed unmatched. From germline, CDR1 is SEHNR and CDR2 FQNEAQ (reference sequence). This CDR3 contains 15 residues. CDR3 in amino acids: CASSLEEGAASEAFF. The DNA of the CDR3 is TGTGCCAGCAGCTTAGAGGAGGGGGCAGCGTCTGAAGCTTTCTTT.

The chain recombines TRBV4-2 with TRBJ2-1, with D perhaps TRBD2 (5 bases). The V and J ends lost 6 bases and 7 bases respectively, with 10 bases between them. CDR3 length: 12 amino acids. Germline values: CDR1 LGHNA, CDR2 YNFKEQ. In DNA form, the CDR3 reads TGTGCCAGCAGAGGCGGGCCAAATGAGCAGTTCTTC. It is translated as CASRGGPNEQFF.

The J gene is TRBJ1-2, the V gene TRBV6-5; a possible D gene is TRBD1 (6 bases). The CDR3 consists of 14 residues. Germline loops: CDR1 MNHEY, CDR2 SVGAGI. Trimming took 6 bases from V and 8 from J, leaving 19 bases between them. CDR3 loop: CASSVGQPLMGYTF. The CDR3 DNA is TGTGCCAGCAGCGTTGGACAGCCGTTGATGGGCTACACCTTC.

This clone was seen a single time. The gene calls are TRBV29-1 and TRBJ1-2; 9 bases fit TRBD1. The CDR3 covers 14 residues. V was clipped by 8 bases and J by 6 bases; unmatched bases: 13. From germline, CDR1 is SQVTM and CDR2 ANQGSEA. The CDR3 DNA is TGCAGCCTGAGTGGGGTGGACAGGGGCGATGGCTACACCTTC. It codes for CSLSGVDRGDGYTF.

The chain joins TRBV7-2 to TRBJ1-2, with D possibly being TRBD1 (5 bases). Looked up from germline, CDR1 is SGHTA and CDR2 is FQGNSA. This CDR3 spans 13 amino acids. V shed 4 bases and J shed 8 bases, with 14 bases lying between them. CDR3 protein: CASSSLGGLGYTF. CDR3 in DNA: TGTGCCAGCAGCTCGTTGGGGGGTTTGGGCTACACCTTC.

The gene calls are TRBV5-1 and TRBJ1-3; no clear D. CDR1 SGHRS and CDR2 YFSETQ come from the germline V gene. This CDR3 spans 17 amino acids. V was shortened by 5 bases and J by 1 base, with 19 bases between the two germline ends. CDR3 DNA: TGCGCCAGCAGTTTAAGCCGGGAGACGCCTTCTGGAAACACCATATATTTT. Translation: CASSLSRETPSGNTIYF.

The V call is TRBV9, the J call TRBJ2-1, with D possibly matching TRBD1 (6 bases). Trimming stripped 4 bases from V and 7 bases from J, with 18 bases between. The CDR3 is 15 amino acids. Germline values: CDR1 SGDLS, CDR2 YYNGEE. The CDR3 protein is CASSKEVRGWNEQFF. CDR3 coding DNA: TGTGCCAGCAGCAAAGAAGTCAGGGGTTGGAATGAGCAGTTCTTC.

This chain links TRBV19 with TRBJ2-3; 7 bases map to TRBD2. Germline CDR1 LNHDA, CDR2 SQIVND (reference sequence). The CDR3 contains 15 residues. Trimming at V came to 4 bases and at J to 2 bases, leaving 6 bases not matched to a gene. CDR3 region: CASSTATSSTDTQYF. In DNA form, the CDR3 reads TGTGCCAGTAGTACCGCGACTAGCTCCACAGATACGCAGTATTTT.

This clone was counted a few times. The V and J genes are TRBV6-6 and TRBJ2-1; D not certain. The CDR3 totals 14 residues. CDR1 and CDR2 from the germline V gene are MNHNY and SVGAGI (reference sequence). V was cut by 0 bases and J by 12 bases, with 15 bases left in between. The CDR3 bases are TGTGCCAGCAGTTACTCGGCTCCTACTAAAGGGCAGTTCTTC. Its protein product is CASSYSAPTKGQFF.

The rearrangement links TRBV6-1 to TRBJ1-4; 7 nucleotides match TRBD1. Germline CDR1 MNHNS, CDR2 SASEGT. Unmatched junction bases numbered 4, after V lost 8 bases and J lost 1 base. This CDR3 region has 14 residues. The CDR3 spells CASCPGGTNEKLFF. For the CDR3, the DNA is TGTGCCAGCTGCCCAGGGGGAACTAATGAAAAACTGTTTTTT.

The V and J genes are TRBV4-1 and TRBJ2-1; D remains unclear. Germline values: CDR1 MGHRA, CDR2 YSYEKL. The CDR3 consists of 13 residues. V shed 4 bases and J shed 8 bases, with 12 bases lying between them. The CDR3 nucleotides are TGCGCCAGCAGCCTTACCAGGTACCATGAGCAGTTCTTC. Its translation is CASSLTRYHEQFF.

CDR3 in DNA: TGTGCCAGCGCACAGGGGGCGCAGGAAAAACTGTTTTTT. Residues: CASAQGAQEKLFF. The rearrangement links TRBV5-4 to TRBJ1-4; TRBD1 matches 9 bases. Germline CDR1 SGHNT, CDR2 YYREEE (reference sequence). The CDR3 sequence is 13 residues long. With V trimmed by 7 bases and J by 8 bases, 6 bases remained unmatched.

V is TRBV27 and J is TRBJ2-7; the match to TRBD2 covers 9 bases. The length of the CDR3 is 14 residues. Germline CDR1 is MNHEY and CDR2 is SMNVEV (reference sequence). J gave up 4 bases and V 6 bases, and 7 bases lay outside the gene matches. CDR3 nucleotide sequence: TGTGCCAGCAGGGAACTAGCGGGTGTTTACGAGCAGTACTTC. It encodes CASRELAGVYEQYF.

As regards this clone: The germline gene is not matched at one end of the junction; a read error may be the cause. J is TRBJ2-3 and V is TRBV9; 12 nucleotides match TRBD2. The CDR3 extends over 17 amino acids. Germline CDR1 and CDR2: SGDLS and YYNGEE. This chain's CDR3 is CARSPVGLAGGTDTQYF. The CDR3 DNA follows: TGTGCCCGCAGCCCTGTGGGACTAGCGGGCGGCACAGATACGCAGTATTTT. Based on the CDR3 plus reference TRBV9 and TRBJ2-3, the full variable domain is DSGVTQTPKHLITATGQRVTLRCSPRSGDLSVYWYQQSLDQGLQFLIQYYNGEERAKGNILERFSAQQFPDLHSELNLSSLELGDSALYFCARSPVGLAGGTDTQYFGPGTRLTVL.